This TCR beta chain stems from a study of control samples from healthy donors and cancer patients. Method: immunoSEQ multiplex PCR; TCRdb's copy keeps in-frame clones and lacks some. The data show around 200,000 clones, roughly 93% seen once. The receptor comes from a man aged 18 to 29 in good health. Material: blood.

The CDR3: CASSAPHPPYEQYF. The CDR3 nucleotides read TGTGCCAGCAGCGCCCCTCATCCACCCTACGAGCAGTACTTC. The chain employs TRBV13 and TRBJ2-7; no definite D call. Germline V CDR1 and CDR2: PRHDT, FYEKMQ (reference sequence). V shed 5 bases and J shed 2 bases, with 13 bases lying between them. CDR3 length equals 14 residues.